This T cell receptor (beta chain) stems from a study of blood T cell repertoires in COVID-19. V dropped 2 bases and J dropped 7 bases, with 5 bases sitting between them. Germline V gives CDR1 ENHRY, CDR2 SYGVKD. There are 11 residues in the CDR3. Authors' analysis steps: Cell counts per sample came from amplifying reference gene primers. Libraries were prepared by immunoSEQ multiplex PCR; TCRdb keeps only in-frame clonotypes and omits some of them. Clone size and V and J calls were adopted from that table, with D and trimming inferred from the DNA. The table has roughly 340,000 clones, about 90% seen once. Recruits, aged roughly 18 to 100 years, lived in 25 or so US areas.

The sample was PBMCs or T cells enriched from blood (not recorded which). The rearrangement links TRBV10-3 to TRBJ1-1; D might be TRBD1 (5 bases). The sequence derives from a man aged 35 to 55 in a cohort exposed to, infected with or recovered from COVID-19 (not recorded which). The CDR3 DNA reads TGTGCCATCAGTGAGCAGGGTGAAGCTTTCTTT. Translating it yields CAISEQGEAFF.